This T cell receptor (beta chain) was identified during a study of CD4 and CD8 cells across lung adenocarcinoma regions. TCRdb called the PCR reads again in MiXCR, with one record for every CDR3 protein. The sample records 12,000 to 15,000 distinct CDR3 sequences, 35% to 55% being singletons. Samples came from patients with localized non-small cell lung adenocarcinoma. V lost 3 bases to trimming and J lost 0 bases; unmatched junction nucleotides: 8. Germline lookup yields CDR1 LGHNA and CDR2 YNFKEQ. This CDR3 has 16 amino acids. The source is a male donor with lung adenocarcinoma. The CD4 and CD8 labels of this study may be unreliable. The chain uses TRBV4-2 and TRBJ2-7; 7 bases align to TRBD2. Sequences were obtained from CD4+ T cells from the center of a lung tumor. The chain's CDR3 is CASSQQPGTNSYEQYF. The CDR3 DNA is TGTGCCAGCAGCCAGCAGCCCGGGACTAACTCCTACGAGCAGTACTTC.